The source of this TCR beta chain is a study of cytomegalovirus exposure and HLA in healthy donors. General study results and limits: Presence/absence analyses rested on an assumption that sequencing depth was roughly uniform across donors.

J gave up 11 bases and V 6 bases, and 2 bases lay outside the gene matches. The V gene's germline CDR1 is SNHLY and CDR2 FYNNEI. CDR3 size: 12 residues. PCR primers comprised 60 Vbeta and 13 Jbeta primers. The table came from immunoSEQ multiplex PCR; TCRdb's copy has only in-frame clones and leaves some out. This sample yields about 120,000 clones, of which over 70% are seen a single time; about 1.5% belongs to the top ten. As to this clone: Its antigen is as yet unknown.

The clonotype comes from a young woman in good health and CMV-seronegative. This chain connects TRBV2 to TRBJ1-6; TRBD1 matches at 9 bases. Source material: PBMCs. The CDR3 here is CASRGQGPPLHF. CDR3 coding DNA: TGTGCCAGCAGGGGACAGGGCCCACCCCTCCACTTT.